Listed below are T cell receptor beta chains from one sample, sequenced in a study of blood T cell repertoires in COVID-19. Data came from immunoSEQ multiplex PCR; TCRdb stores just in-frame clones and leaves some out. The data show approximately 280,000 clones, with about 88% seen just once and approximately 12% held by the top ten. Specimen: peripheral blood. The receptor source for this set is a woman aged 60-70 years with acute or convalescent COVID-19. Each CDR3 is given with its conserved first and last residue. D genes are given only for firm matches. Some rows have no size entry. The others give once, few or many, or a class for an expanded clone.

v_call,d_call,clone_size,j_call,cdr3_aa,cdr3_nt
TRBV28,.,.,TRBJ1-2,CASRTPGGVYYGYTF,TGTGCCAGCAGAACCCCGGGAGGGGTCTACTATGGCTACACCTTC
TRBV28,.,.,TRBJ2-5,CASSLSSGLGLGSQETQYF,TGTGCCAGCAGTTTATCTTCGGGGTTGGGGTTAGGTAGTCAAGAGACCCAGTACTTC
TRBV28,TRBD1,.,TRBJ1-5,CASSLGQGRQPQHF,TGTGCCAGCAGTCTAGGACAGGGGAGGCAGCCCCAGCATTTT
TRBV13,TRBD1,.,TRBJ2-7,CASSRTSGGAYEQYF,TGTGCCAGCAGCCGGACTTCAGGGGGTGCCTACGAGCAGTACTTC
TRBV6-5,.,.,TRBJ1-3,CASTLDRSSGNTIYF,TGTGCCAGCACCTTAGACAGGAGCTCTGGAAACACCATATATTTT
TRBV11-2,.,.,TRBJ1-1,CASSADGGARSEAFF,TGTGCCAGCAGCGCCGATGGGGGGGCGCGGAGTGAAGCTTTCTTT
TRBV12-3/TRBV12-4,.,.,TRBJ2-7,CASSVSYEQYF,TGTGCCAGCAGTGTTAGCTACGAGCAGTACTTC
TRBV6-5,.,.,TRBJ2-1,CASSYEARYNEQFF,TGTGCCAGCAGTTACGAGGCTCGTTACAATGAGCAGTTCTTC
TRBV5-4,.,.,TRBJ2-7,CASRPGVSYEQYF,TGTGCCAGCAGACCGGGGGTCTCCTACGAGCAGTACTTC
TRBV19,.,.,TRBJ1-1,CASSMGVTGNTEAFF,TGTGCCAGTAGTATGGGCGTCACAGGGAACACTGAAGCTTTCTTT
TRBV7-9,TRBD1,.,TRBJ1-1,CASIVAGQEDTEAFF,TGTGCCAGCATCGTCGCTGGACAGGAGGACACTGAAGCTTTCTTT
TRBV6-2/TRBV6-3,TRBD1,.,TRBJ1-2,CASSYDDRGRGYTF,TGTGCCAGCAGTTACGACGACAGGGGCCGTGGCTACACCTTC
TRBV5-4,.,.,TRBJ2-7,CASSRTDFSYEQYF,TGTGCCAGCAGCAGGACAGACTTCTCCTACGAGCAGTACTTC
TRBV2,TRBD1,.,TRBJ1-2,CASSEGIRGNNYGYTF,TGTGCCAGCAGTGAAGGTATCAGGGGGAATAACTATGGCTACACCTTC
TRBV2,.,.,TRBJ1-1,CASYDNPGTEAFF,TGTGCCAGCTATGATAACCCGGGCACTGAAGCTTTCTTT
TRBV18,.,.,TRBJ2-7,CASSPQDGAYEQYF,TGTGCCAGCTCACCACAGGACGGGGCCTACGAGCAGTACTTC
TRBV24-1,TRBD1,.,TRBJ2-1,CATSDPRPKTGGEELGGGLNEQFF,TGTGCCACCAGTGATCCCCGACCTAAGACAGGGGGCGAGGAGTTGGGCGGGGGCCTCAATGAGCAGTTCTTC
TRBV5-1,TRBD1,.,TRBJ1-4,CASSGQGANEKLFF,TGCGCCAGCAGCGGCCAGGGGGCTAATGAAAAACTGTTTTTT
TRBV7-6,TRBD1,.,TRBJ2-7,CASSPGQGNNEQYF,TGTGCCAGCAGCCCCGGACAGGGAAACAACGAGCAGTACTTC
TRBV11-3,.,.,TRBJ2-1,CASSFSGASSYNEQFF,TGTGCCAGCAGCTTTTCCGGAGCCAGCTCCTACAATGAGCAGTTCTTC
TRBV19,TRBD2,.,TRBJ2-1,CASSGTSGIRSYNEQFF,TGTGCCAGTAGTGGGACTAGCGGGATACGCTCCTACAATGAGCAGTTCTTC
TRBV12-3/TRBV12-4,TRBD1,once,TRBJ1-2,CASSSTGIGYTF,TGTGCCAGCAGTTCGACAGGGATTGGCTACACCTTC
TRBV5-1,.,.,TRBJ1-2,CASSLGGTNYGYTF,TGCGCCAGCAGCTTGGGAGGAACTAACTATGGCTACACCTTC
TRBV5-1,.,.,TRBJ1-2,CASSPNRGGYGYTF,TGCGCCAGCAGCCCCAACCGCGGAGGGTATGGCTACACCTTC
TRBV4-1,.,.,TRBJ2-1,CASSQESGPGDEQFF,TGCGCCAGCAGCCAAGAAAGCGGTCCTGGGGATGAGCAGTTCTTC
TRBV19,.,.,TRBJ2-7,CASSILGGSGQANSYEQYF,TGTGCCAGTAGTATTCTAGGAGGATCTGGGCAGGCGAATTCCTACGAGCAGTACTTC
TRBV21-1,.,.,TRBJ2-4,CASSKLQGESIQYF,TGTGCCAGCAGCAAACTTCAGGGCGAGAGCATTCAGTACTTC
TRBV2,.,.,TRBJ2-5,CASSASGDGETQYF,TGTGCCAGCAGTGCGTCAGGGGACGGGGAGACCCAGTACTTC
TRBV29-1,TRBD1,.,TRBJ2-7,CSVEGTGDEQYF,TGCAGCGTTGAAGGGACAGGGGACGAGCAGTACTTC
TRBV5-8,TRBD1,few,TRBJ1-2,CASSPRTGGYYGYTF,TGTGCCAGCAGTCCGAGGACAGGGGGCTACTATGGCTACACCTTC
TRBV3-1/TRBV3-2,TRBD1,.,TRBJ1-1,CASSRLGQGNTEAFF,TGTGCCAGCAGCCGCTTGGGACAGGGGAACACTGAAGCTTTCTTT
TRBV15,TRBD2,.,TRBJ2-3,CATSSADGLGLAGTTDTQYF,TGTGCCACCAGCAGTGCCGATGGATTGGGACTAGCGGGAACCACAGATACGCAGTATTTT
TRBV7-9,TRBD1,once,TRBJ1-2,CASSFGTGYGYTF,TGTGCCAGCAGCTTCGGGACAGGCTATGGCTACACCTTC
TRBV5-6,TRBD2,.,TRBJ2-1,CASDLAGGPNEQFF,TGTGCCAGCGACCTAGCGGGGGGGCCCAATGAGCAGTTCTTC
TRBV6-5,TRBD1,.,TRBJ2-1,CASSYSRTGGSNEQFF,TGTGCCAGCAGTTACTCTCGGACAGGGGGGTCGAATGAGCAGTTCTTC
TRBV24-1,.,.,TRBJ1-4,CATSGQQGANEKLFF,TGTGCCACCAGTGGTCAACAGGGAGCTAATGAAAAACTGTTTTTT
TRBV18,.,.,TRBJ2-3,CASSQIRVAGSTDTQYF,TGTGCCAGCTCACAGATCCGGGTGGCGGGAAGCACAGATACGCAGTATTTT
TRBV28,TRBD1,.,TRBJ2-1,CASGTGGNEQFF,TGTGCCAGCGGAACAGGGGGGAATGAGCAGTTCTTC
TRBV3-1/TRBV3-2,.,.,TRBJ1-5,CASSPTWGGSNQPQHF,TGTGCCAGCAGCCCTACGTGGGGAGGCAGCAATCAGCCCCAGCATTTT
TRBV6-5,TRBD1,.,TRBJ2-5,CASSYFTGGEETQYF,TGTGCCAGCAGTTACTTCACAGGGGGCGAGGAGACCCAGTACTTC
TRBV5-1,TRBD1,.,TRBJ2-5,CASRTGTGKATGQTQYF,TGCGCCAGCAGGACCGGGACAGGGAAGGCGACCGGCCAGACCCAGTACTTC
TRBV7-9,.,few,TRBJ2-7,CASSLLRDHEQYF,TGTGCCAGCAGCTTATTGCGGGACCACGAGCAGTACTTC
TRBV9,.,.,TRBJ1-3,CASSVESTGPAGNTIYF,TGTGCCAGCAGCGTAGAGAGCACAGGGCCCGCTGGAAACACCATATATTTT
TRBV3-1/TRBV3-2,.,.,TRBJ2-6,CASSLGGTGANVLTF,TGTGCCAGCAGCCTAGGGGGAACTGGGGCCAACGTCCTGACTTTC
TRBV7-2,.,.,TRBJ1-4,CASSAQTGTSNEKLFF,TGTGCCAGCAGCGCCCAAACAGGGACCTCTAATGAAAAACTGTTTTTT
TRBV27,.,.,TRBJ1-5,CASMWRINQPQHF,TGTGCCAGCATGTGGCGGATCAATCAGCCCCAGCATTTT
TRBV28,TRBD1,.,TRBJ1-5,CASSPDTQGTQPQHF,TGTGCCAGCAGTCCCGATACACAGGGGACACAGCCCCAGCATTTT
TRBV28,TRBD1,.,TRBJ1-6,CASSLLLGAGGRESPLHF,TGTGCCAGCAGTTTATTACTGGGGGCAGGGGGCCGCGAGTCACCCCTCCACTTT
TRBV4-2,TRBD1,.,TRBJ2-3,CASSQRTGGSTDTQYF,TGTGCCAGCAGCCAACGGACAGGGGGGAGCACAGATACGCAGTATTTT
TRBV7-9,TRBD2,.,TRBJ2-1,CASRSGTSRHNEQFF,TGTGCCAGCAGGTCCGGGACTAGCAGACACAATGAGCAGTTCTTC
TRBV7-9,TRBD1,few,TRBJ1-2,CASSSPGQGDYGYTF,TGTGCCAGCAGCTCCCCGGGACAGGGGGACTATGGCTACACCTTC
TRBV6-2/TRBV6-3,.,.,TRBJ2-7,CASSSYSRARYEQYF,TGTGCCAGCAGCAGTTACAGCAGGGCTCGATACGAGCAGTACTTC